These 31 T cell receptor beta chains share one sample of origin, sequenced in a study of early T cells in non-severe SARS-CoV-2 infection. TCRdb passed the 5' RACE reads through MiXCR, listing each CDR3 protein once. This table has about 46,000 distinct CDR3 sequences, more than 4.5% appearing once. Sequences were derived from whole blood, sampled at baseline. These receptors were taken from an adult who was a healthcare worker with PCR-confirmed SARS-CoV-2 infection or an uninfected control (not recorded which).

Comment on this clonotype: The junction does not match germline at one end; this may be a read error. The chain combines TRBV10-2 with TRBJ2-5; 7 bases match TRBD2. Germline loops: CDR1 WSHSY, CDR2 SAAADI. This CDR3 comprises 15 residues. CDR3 sequence (DNA): TGCGCCAGCAGTGCGGGGGAGCGGGATAGGGAGACCAAGTACTTC. This translates into CASSAGERDRETKYF.

This clonotype was observed many times. The chain links TRBV6-9 to TRBJ1-1; D is unclear. Germline-derived CDR1 and CDR2 are MNHGY and SVAAGI. Trimming took off 6 bases at V and 0 bases at J, with 8 bases between the two ends. There are 13 residues in the CDR3. Here the CDR3 reads CASSPTVNTEAFF. The CDR3 coding sequence is TGTGCCAGCAGCCCTACAGTGAACACTGAAGCTTTCTTT.

This clonotype came up many times. The chain couples TRBV6-2 or TRBV6-3 to TRBJ1-6; 8 bases are a match to TRBD1. Germline assignment: CDR1 MNHEY and CDR2 SVGEGT. The CDR3 totals 14 residues. V gave up 6 bases and J gave up 9 bases; unmatched junction bases: 7. The CDR3: CASSLDRGVSPLHF. As DNA, the CDR3 is TGTGCCAGCAGCCTTGACAGGGGAGTTTCACCCCTCCACTTT.

CDR3 region: CSVGQLAGDHEQYF. The CDR3 DNA reads TGCAGCGTCGGCCAACTAGCGGGAGACCACGAGCAGTACTTC. J is TRBJ2-7 and V is TRBV29-1, with 11 bases that match TRBD2. The CDR3 is 14 residues long. Germline V CDR1 and CDR2: SQVTM, ANQGSEA. Trimming took 6 bases from V and 5 from J; bases not matched to a gene: 9.

Many counts were recorded for this clonotype. V gene TRBV11-2 combines with J gene TRBJ2-1, with 7 bases that match TRBD2. CDR1 is SGHAT, CDR2 FQNNGV, per germline. The CDR3 runs to 15 residues. V lost 2 bases, J lost 8 bases, and 9 bases stayed unmatched. The CDR3 nucleotides are TGTGCCAGCAGCTTAAACCCAGCGGGGCTGGATGAGCAGTTCTTC. Its translation: CASSLNPAGLDEQFF.

This clonotype was counted many times. V gene TRBV15 combines with J gene TRBJ2-1; D uncertain. V lost 0 bases and J lost 3, with 9 bases in between. This CDR3 has 15 amino acids. Germline V gene sequence: CDR1 LNHNV, CDR2 YYDKDF (reference sequence). CDR3 nucleotide sequence: TGTGCCACCAGCAGAGACCCGGACGGCTACAATGAGCAGTTCTTC. Protein sequence: CATSRDPDGYNEQFF.

This clonotype was recorded at least ten times. This chain uses TRBV4-1 with TRBJ2-7, with D possibly being TRBD2 (6 bases). Trimming pared 3 bases from V and 6 bases from J, leaving 18 bases between. Germline CDR1 MGHRA, CDR2 YSYEKL. The CDR3 consists of 15 residues. The CDR3 nucleotides are TGCGCCAGCAGCCAGCCGGGAAGCGGGCGGTTCGAGCAGTACTTC. It codes for CASSQPGSGRFEQYF.

This clonotype has more than one count but fewer than ten. This rearrangement joins TRBV6-2 or TRBV6-3 to TRBJ2-7, with D perhaps TRBD2 (6 bases). V lost 2 bases and J 7 bases, leaving 18 bases between the germline ends. The CDR3 is made up of 15 amino acids. Germline lookup yields CDR1 MNHEY and CDR2 SVGEGT. The CDR3 sequence is CASSYPRGSLWEQYF. For the CDR3, the DNA is TGTGCCAGCAGTTACCCGCGGGGATCCCTTTGGGAGCAGTACTTC.

In this sample, this clonotype turned up many times. The gene calls are TRBV6-1 and TRBJ2-3, with 12 bases aligning to TRBD2. Germline lookup yields CDR1 MNHNS and CDR2 SASEGT. V shed 5 bases and J 5 bases; nucleotides not matched to a gene: 5. The CDR3 loop spans 15 amino acids. The CDR3 loop reads CASSRTSGMLDTQYF. In nucleotides, the CDR3 is TGTGCCAGCAGTCGGACTAGCGGGATGTTAGATACGCAGTATTTT.

This chain connects TRBV11-2 to TRBJ2-7; D is uncertain. The CDR3 is 14 residues long. With 5 bases removed from V and 2 bases from J, the gap between germline ends came to 13 bases. Germline V gene lookup returns CDR1 SGHAT and CDR2 FQNNGV. CDR3 sequence reads: CASSPGAAAYEQYF. CDR3 bases: TGTGCCAGCAGCCCAGGCGCGGCAGCCTACGAGCAGTACTTC.

Many counts were recorded for this clonotype. Written as DNA, the CDR3 is TGCAGTGCACAACAGGGGGGAGTCTACGAGCAGTACTTC. This translates into CSAQQGGVYEQYF. V gene TRBV20-1 combines with J gene TRBJ2-7; 8 bases agree with TRBD1. The germline CDR1 and CDR2 sequences are DFQATT and SNEGSKA (reference sequence). With 6 bases clipped from V and 3 bases from J, the junction kept 7 bases outside the gene matches. The CDR3 consists of 13 residues.

This clonotype was picked up many times. CDR3 nucleotide sequence: TGCGCCAGCATAAGAGCGGAATGTCTACAGGGGCTAGGGCAGTTCTTC. Translated: CASIRAECLQGLGQFF. V is TRBV10-1 and J is TRBJ2-1, with 7 nucleotides matching TRBD1. V shed 7 bases and J 12 bases; nucleotides not matched to a gene: 21. The germline V gene encodes CDR1 WNHNN and CDR2 SYGVQD (reference sequence). The CDR3 has 16 residues.

In its sample, this clonotype was seen many times. The J gene is TRBJ2-5, the V gene TRBV28; D call uncertain. The V and J ends lost 6 bases and 0 bases respectively, with 11 bases between them. CDR1 MDHEN and CDR2 SYDVKM come from the germline V gene. CDR3 length: 14 residues. CDR3: CASSGRRHQETQYF. In nucleotides, the CDR3 is TGTGCCAGCAGCGGCCGACGGCACCAAGAGACCCAGTACTTC.

This clonotype was counted at least ten times. This chain joins TRBV6-5 and TRBJ2-5; tentative D call: TRBD1 (6 bases). The CDR3 is made up of 14 amino acids. The V gene's germline CDR1 is MNHEY and CDR2 SVGAGI. Trimming removed 2 bases at V and 1 base at J, with 8 bases between. The CDR3 spells CASSYGGSQETQYF. The CDR3 bases are TGTGCCAGCAGTTACGGGGGCAGCCAAGAGACCCAGTACTTC.

This clonotype was recorded many times. V gene TRBV7-3 combines with J gene TRBJ2-3; the D is unclear. Trimming took off 5 bases at V and 3 bases at J, with 18 bases between the two ends. CDR1 is SGHTA and CDR2 is FQGTGA in the germline V gene. The CDR3 contains 16 residues. CDR3 sequence (DNA): TGTGCCAGCAGCCCACGTTCTACCGGGCGGACAGATACGCAGTATTTT. It encodes CASSPRSTGRTDTQYF.

The chain couples TRBV4-2 to TRBJ2-7; D gene uncertain. Germline values: CDR1 LGHNA, CDR2 YNFKEQ. The V end was cut by 1 base, the J end by 6 bases, with 16 bases between. CDR3 length: 15 residues. The CDR3 nucleotides are TGTGCCAGCAGCCAAGTTGGCCAGCCCGACCCCGAGCAGTACTTC. It is translated as CASSQVGQPDPEQYF.

Worth noting for this clonotype: This sequence may be a read error, since a much larger clone differs from it by one base. This chain uses TRBV9 with TRBJ2-3; TRBD1 aligns across 10 bases. The J call is doubtful: the DNA matches TRBJ1-5 better. This CDR3 has 17 amino acids. Germline V gene data show CDR1 as SGDLS and CDR2 as YYNGEE. CDR3 in amino acids: CASSVVVGTGDTDTQHF. The CDR3, as DNA: TGTGCCAGCAGCGTAGTAGTGGGGACAGGGGACACAGATACGCAGCATTTT.

The V call is TRBV12-3 or TRBV12-4, the J call TRBJ1-1, with a tentative D call TRBD1 (5 bases). The CDR3 length is 14 residues. The V end lost 8 bases, the J end lost 0 bases, and 13 bases lay between the germline ends. Written as DNA, the CDR3 is TGTGCCAGCGCCAGGGACCCCATGAACACTGAAGCTTTCTTT. Its translation is CASARDPMNTEAFF.

There are many counts of this clonotype. This chain links TRBV5-4 with TRBJ2-2; D gene unclear. Germline CDR1 SGHNT, CDR2 YYREEE (reference sequence). This CDR3 spans 13 amino acids. Trimming took 4 bases from V and 4 from J, leaving 8 bases between them. The CDR3 here is CASSEEGTGELFF. The CDR3 nucleotides are TGTGCCAGCAGCGAGGAAGGCACCGGGGAGCTGTTTTTT.

A few counts support this clonotype. J is TRBJ1-4 and V is TRBV30, with D tentatively TRBD1 (5 bases). The CDR3 consists of 12 residues. Germline CDR1 reads GTSNPN; CDR2 reads SVGIG (reference sequence). With 4 bases removed from V and 8 bases from J, the gap between germline ends came to 11 bases. The CDR3 DNA reads TGTGCCTGGAAGGGGTTCGGAGAAAAACTGTTTTTT. It is translated as CAWKGFGEKLFF.

At least ten counts were recorded for this clonotype. J is TRBJ1-1 and V is TRBV5-1, with D unclear. Trimming removed 6 bases at V and 2 bases at J, with 17 bases between. Per germline, CDR1 SGHRS and CDR2 YFSETQ. This CDR3 has 15 amino acids. CDR3 protein: CASNSPGRPNTEAFF. CDR3 DNA sequence: TGCGCCAGCAATTCGCCGGGCAGGCCTAACACTGAAGCTTTCTTT.

This clonotype was picked up many times. The chain joins TRBV9 to TRBJ2-2; tentatively, D is TRBD2 (6 bases). The CDR3 runs to 14 residues. The V gene lost 7 bases and the J gene lost 5 bases, with 15 bases spanning the gap. Germline V lookup: CDR1 SGDLS, CDR2 YYNGEE. In DNA, the CDR3 is TGTGCCAGCGATACGGGAGAGGGTACCGGGGAGCTGTTTTTT. Translating it yields CASDTGEGTGELFF.

This clonotype came up many times. This chain uses TRBV7-9 with TRBJ2-1, with no clear D. V was shortened by 1 base and J by 8 bases, with 9 bases between the two germline ends. Germline V gives CDR1 SEHNR, CDR2 FQNEAQ (reference sequence). There are 13 residues in the CDR3. The CDR3 DNA is TGTGCCAGCAGCTTAGTAGCAGTCTATGAGCAGTTCTTC. The encoded protein is CASSLVAVYEQFF.

Ten or more counts support this clonotype. This chain joins TRBV28 and TRBJ1-5; D is possibly TRBD1 (6 bases). The germline V gene has CDR1 MDHEN and CDR2 SYDVKM. CDR3 length: 15 amino acids. The ends were cut back, 5 bases at V and 2 bases at J, with 13 bases in the middle. The CDR3 region has the DNA TGTGCCAGCAGTACAACAGGGAGGGGCAATCAGCCCCAGCATTTT. It yields the protein CASSTTGRGNQPQHF.

This sequence joins TRBV27 and TRBJ2-7; D remains ambiguous. Per the germline V gene, CDR1 is MNHEY and CDR2 is SMNVEV (reference sequence). The germline V and J ends were trimmed by 5 bases and 2 bases, with 10 bases remaining between them. This CDR3 has 13 amino acids. The chain's CDR3 is CASSLRSTYEQYF. The CDR3 DNA sequence: TGTGCCAGCAGTCTCCGCAGTACCTACGAGCAGTACTTC.

This clonotype was seen ten or more times. The chain recombines TRBV30 with TRBJ2-3; D is uncertain. The V gene lost 5 bases and the J gene lost 1 base, with 10 bases spanning the gap. Germline CDR1 reads GTSNPN; CDR2 reads SVGIG (reference sequence). This CDR3 contains 13 residues. This CDR3 is CAWGKQGTDTQYF. The CDR3 region has the DNA TGTGCCTGGGGCAAGCAGGGCACAGATACGCAGTATTTT.

In this sample, this clonotype turned up many times. The V call is TRBV20-1, the J call TRBJ1-5; D is uncertain. This CDR3 spans 12 amino acids. Germline V gives CDR1 DFQATT, CDR2 SNEGSKA (reference sequence). V lost 6 bases to trimming and J lost 0 bases, with 6 bases between them. CDR3 amino acids: CSAGYSNQPQHF. The CDR3 coding sequence is TGCAGTGCAGGATATAGCAATCAGCCCCAGCATTTT.

This clonotype showed up many times. This chain connects TRBV29-1 to TRBJ1-1, with a tentative D call TRBD1 (5 bases). The V gene lost 7 bases and the J gene lost 5 bases, with 11 bases spanning the gap. This CDR3 has 11 amino acids. Germline V gene data show CDR1 as SQVTM and CDR2 as ANQGSEA. This CDR3 reads CSADIGTEAFF. The CDR3 DNA reads TGCAGCGCGGACATAGGGACTGAAGCTTTCTTT. The entire variable domain, with the rest obtained from reference TRBV29-1 and TRBJ1-1, is as follows: SAVISQKPSRDICQRGTSLTIQCQVDSQVTMMFWYRQQPGQSLTLIATANQGSEATYESGFVIDKFPISRPNLTFSTLTVSNMSPEDSSIYLCSADIGTEAFFGQGTRLTVV.

This clonotype was counted between two and nine times. The V gene is TRBV15, the J gene TRBJ1-3, with a tentative D call TRBD1 (6 bases). The CDR3 runs 18 residues. Trimming stripped 0 bases from V and 2 bases from J, with 17 bases between. In germline, CDR1 is LNHNV, CDR2 YYDKDF (reference sequence). CDR3 coding DNA: TGTGCCACCAGCAGAGAAGGGAGGGGGAGCCCTCCTGGAAACACCATATATTTT. Protein sequence: CATSREGRGSPPGNTIYF.

V and J are TRBV4-1 and TRBJ1-1; unclear D gene. V lost 3 bases and J lost 1, with 3 bases in between. CDR3 length equals 12 residues. Per germline, CDR1 MGHRA and CDR2 YSYEKL. The CDR3 loop is CASSQKNTEAFF. In nucleotides, the CDR3 is TGCGCCAGCAGCCAGAAGAACACTGAAGCTTTCTTT.

The V and J genes are TRBV7-9 and TRBJ2-2; 11 bases agree with TRBD2. Germline V gene sequence: CDR1 SEHNR, CDR2 FQNEAQ (reference sequence). There are 17 residues in the CDR3. The junction had 7 bases not matched to a gene; V was cut back by 5 bases and J by 2 bases. The CDR3 protein is CASSPKGLAENTGELFF. Here the CDR3 DNA reads TGTGCCAGCAGCCCCAAGGGACTAGCGGAAAACACCGGGGAGCTGTTTTTT. Supplemented by reference TRBV7-9 and TRBJ2-2, the full variable domain reads DTGVSQNPRHKITKRGQNVTFRCDPISEHNRLYWYRQTLGQGPEFLTYFQNEAQLEKSRLLSDRFSAERPKGSFSTLEIQRTEQGDSAMYLCASSPKGLAENTGELFFGEGSRLTVL.